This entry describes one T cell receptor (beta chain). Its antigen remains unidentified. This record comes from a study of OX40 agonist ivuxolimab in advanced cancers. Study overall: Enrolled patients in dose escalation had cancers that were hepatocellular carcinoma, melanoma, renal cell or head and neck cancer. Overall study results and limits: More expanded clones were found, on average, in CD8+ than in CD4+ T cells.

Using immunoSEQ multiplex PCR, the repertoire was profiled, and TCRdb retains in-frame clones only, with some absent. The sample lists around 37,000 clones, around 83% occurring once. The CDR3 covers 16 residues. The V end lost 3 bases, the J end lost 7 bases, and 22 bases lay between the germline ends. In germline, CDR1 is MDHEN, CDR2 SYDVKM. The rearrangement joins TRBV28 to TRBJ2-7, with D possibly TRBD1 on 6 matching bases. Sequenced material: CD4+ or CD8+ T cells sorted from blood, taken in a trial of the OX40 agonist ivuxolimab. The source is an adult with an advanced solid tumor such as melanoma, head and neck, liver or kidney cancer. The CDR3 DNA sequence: TGTGCCAGCAGTTTCCGTCGGACAGTCATAGGTAGGGAGCAGTACTTC. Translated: CASSFRRTVIGREQYF.